This note documents a single T cell receptor beta chain sequence. Its antigen is unknown. The data originate from a study of T cell responses to AZD1222 COVID-19 vaccine. The protocol was immunoSEQ multiplex PCR, while the TCRdb copy is restricted to in-frame clones and leaves out a portion. The table includes around 80,000 clones, roughly 80% detected once. Second doses that came at about 4 or about 12 weeks were put together. Study results and caveats: Only 5 or 6 AZD1222 recipients tested seropositive at baseline.

Material: peripheral blood, obtained 28 days after the second AZD1222 dose. The clonotype was recovered from an adult who received the AZD1222 COVID-19 vaccine.

The CDR3 region is CATSDTRQGASEKLFF. The CDR3 DNA reads TGTGCCACCAGTGATACTAGACAGGGGGCGAGTGAAAAACTGTTTTTT. This rearrangement joins TRBV24-1 to TRBJ1-4; 10 bases agree with TRBD1. Germline V CDR1 and CDR2: KGHDR, SFDVKD. Germline trimming cut 3 bases from V and 7 bases from J; bases unmatched to any gene: 7. The CDR3 loop spans 16 amino acids.